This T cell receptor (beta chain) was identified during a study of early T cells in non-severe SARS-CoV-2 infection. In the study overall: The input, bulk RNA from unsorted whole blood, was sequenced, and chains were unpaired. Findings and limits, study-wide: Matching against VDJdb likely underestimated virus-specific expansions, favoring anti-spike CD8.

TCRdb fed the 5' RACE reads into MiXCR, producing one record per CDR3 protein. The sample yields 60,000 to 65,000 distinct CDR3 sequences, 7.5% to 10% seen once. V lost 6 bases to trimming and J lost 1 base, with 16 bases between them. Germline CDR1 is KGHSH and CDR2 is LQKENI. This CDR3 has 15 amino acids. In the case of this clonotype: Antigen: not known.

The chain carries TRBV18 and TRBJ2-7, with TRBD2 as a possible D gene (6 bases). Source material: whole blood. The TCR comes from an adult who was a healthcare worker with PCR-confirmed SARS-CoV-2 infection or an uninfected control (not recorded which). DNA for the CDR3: TGTGCCAGCTCGACAGAGGGAGGAGGGTCCTACGAGCAGTACGTC. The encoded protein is CASSTEGGGSYEQYV.